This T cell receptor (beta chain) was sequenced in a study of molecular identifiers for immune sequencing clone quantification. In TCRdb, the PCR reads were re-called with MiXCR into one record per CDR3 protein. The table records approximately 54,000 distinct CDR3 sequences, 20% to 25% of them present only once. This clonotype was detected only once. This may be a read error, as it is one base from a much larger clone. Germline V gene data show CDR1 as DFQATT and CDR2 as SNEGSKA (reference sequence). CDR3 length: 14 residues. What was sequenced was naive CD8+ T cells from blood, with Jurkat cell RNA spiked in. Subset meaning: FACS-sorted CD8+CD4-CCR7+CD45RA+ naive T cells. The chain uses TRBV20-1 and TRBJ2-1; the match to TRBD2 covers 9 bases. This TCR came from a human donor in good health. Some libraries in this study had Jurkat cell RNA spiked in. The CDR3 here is CGASSGGSYNEQFF. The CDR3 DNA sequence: TGCGGTGCTAGTAGCGGGGGCTCCTACAATGAGCAGTTCTTC.